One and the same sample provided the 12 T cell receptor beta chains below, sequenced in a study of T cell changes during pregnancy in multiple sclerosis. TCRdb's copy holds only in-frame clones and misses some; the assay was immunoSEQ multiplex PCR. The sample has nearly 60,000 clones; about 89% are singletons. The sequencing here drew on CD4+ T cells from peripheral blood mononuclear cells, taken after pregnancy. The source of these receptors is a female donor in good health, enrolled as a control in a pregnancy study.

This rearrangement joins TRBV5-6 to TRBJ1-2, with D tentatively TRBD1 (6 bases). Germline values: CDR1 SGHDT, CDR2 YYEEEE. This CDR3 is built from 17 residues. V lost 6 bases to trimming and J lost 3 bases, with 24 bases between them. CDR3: CASTTPTGEVLYYGYTF. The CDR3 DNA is TGTGCCAGCACCACACCGACAGGAGAGGTCCTCTACTATGGCTACACCTTC.

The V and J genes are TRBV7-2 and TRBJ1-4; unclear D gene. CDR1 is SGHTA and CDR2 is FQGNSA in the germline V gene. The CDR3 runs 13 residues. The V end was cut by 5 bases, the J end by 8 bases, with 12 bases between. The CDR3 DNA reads TGTGCCAGCAGCCCGAGGGCGGAGGAAAAACTGTTTTTT. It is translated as CASSPRAEEKLFF.

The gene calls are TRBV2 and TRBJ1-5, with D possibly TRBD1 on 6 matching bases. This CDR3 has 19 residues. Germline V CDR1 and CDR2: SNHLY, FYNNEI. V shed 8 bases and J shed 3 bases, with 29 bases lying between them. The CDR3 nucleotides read TGTGCCAGCGGATTGCTAGAGACAGGCGGGAGACACGACAATCAGCCCCAGCATTTT. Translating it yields CASGLLETGGRHDNQPQHF. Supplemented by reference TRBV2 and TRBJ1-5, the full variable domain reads EPEVTQTPSHQVTQMGQEVILRCVPISNHLYFYWYRQILGQKVEFLVSFYNNEISEKSEIFDDQFSVERPDGSNFTLKIRSTKLEDSAMYFCASGLLETGGRHDNQPQHFGDGTRLSIL.

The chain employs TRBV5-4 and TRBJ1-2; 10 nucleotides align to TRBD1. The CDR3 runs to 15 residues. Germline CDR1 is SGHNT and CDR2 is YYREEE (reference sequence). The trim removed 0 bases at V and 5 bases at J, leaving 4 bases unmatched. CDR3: CASSLGDRGGYGYTF. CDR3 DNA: TGTGCCAGCAGCTTGGGGGACAGGGGAGGGTATGGCTACACCTTC.

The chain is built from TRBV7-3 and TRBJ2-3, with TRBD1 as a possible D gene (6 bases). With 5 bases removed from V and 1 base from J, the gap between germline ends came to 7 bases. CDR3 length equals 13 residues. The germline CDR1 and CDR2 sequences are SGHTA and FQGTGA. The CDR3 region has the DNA TGTGCCAGCAGCCGACAGGGCACAGATACGCAGTATTTT. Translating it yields CASSRQGTDTQYF.

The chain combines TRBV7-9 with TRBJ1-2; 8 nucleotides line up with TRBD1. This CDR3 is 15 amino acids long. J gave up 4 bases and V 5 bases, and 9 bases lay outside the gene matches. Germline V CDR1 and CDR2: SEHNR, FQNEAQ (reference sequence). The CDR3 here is CASSRTGLTPYGYTF. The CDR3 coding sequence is TGTGCCAGCAGCCGGACAGGGCTGACCCCCTATGGCTACACCTTC.

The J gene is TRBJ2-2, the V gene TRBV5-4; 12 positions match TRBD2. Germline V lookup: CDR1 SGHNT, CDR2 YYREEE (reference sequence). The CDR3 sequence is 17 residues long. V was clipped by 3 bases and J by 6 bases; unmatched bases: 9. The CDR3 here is CASSSGLAGNVAGELFF. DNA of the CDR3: TGTGCCAGCAGCTCCGGACTAGCGGGGAACGTGGCCGGGGAGCTGTTTTTT.

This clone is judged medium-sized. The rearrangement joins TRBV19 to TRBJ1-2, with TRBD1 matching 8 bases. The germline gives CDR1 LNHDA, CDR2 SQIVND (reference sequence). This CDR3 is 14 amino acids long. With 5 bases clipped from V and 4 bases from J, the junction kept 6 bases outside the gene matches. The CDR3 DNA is TGTGCCAGTAGTTTAGGACAGGGAGCCTATGGCTACACCTTC. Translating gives CASSLGQGAYGYTF.

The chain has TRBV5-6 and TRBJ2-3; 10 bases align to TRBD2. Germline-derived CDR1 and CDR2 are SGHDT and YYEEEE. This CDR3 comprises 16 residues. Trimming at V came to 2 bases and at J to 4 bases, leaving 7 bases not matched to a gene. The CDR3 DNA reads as TGTGCCAGCAGCTTAGCGGGGGGGCGGGTGGCAGATACGCAGTATTTT. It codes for CASSLAGGRVADTQYF.

In DNA form, the CDR3 reads TGTGCCAGCAGTTTATACCCGATCCGGAGCTCCTACGAGCAGTACTTC. It specifies CASSLYPIRSSYEQYF. The chain combines TRBV27 with TRBJ2-7; no firm D call. The V end was cut by 1 base, the J end by 0 bases, with 13 bases between. The CDR3 contains 16 residues. Germline CDR1 is MNHEY and CDR2 is SMNVEV (reference sequence).

The CDR3: CASSGRGAGGGTDTQYF. CDR3 in DNA: TGCGCCAGCAGCGGCCGAGGTGCGGGGGGAGGGACAGATACGCAGTATTTT. This chain links TRBV5-1 with TRBJ2-3; 8 bases fit TRBD2. The CDR3 covers 17 residues. Trimming cost V 4 bases and J 3 bases; bases outside gene matches: 13. The germline gives CDR1 SGHRS, CDR2 YFSETQ.

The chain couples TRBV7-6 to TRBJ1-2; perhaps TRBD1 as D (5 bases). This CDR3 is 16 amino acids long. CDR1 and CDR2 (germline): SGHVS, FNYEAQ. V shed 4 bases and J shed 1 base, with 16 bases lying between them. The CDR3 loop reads CASSSQRGGFNYGYTF. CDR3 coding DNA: TGTGCCAGCAGCTCACAACGGGGGGGATTTAACTATGGCTACACCTTC.